These 13 T cell receptor beta chains originate from one sample sequenced in a study of T cells in Graves' hyperthyroidism and ophthalmopathy. Researchers amplified the TCR beta CDR3 regions from RNA transcripts. Carried out on the TCR CDR3, a first-round RT-PCR used the HTBI primer set. Via MiXCR, TCRdb re-called the multiplex PCR reads, giving one row per CDR3 protein. This sample yields fewer than 700,000 distinct CDR3 sequences, of which roughly 15% are seen a single time; approximately 15% belongs to the top ten. Input material: blood. The source of these receptors is a woman aged 18-29 years with Graves' ophthalmopathy.

In this sample, this clonotype turned up many times. The chain employs TRBV5-6 and TRBJ2-1; 7 positions match TRBD2. V dropped 2 bases and J dropped 3; count of bases not matched to a gene: 2. This CDR3 comprises 14 residues. CDR1 is SGHDT and CDR2 is YYEEEE in the germline V gene. The CDR3 loop is CASSFASGYNEQFF. In DNA, the CDR3 is TGTGCCAGCAGCTTTGCTAGCGGCTACAATGAGCAGTTCTTC.

The chain has TRBV14 and TRBJ2-5, with D maybe TRBD1 (6 bases). There are 16 residues in the CDR3. Germline loops: CDR1 SGHDN, CDR2 FVKESK. The germline V and J ends were trimmed by 0 bases and 9 bases, with 20 bases remaining between them. The CDR3 DNA reads TGTGCCAGCAGCCAAGATCGACCGGGGACAATATTGGCCCAGTACTTC. Translated: CASSQDRPGTILAQYF.

This clonotype was picked up many times. V gene TRBV2 combines with J gene TRBJ1-4, with D tentatively TRBD1 (5 bases). CDR3 length: 14 amino acids. Trimming removed 9 bases at V and 8 bases at J, with 19 bases between. Germline loops: CDR1 SNHLY, CDR2 FYNNEI. In DNA form, the CDR3 reads TGTGCCAGTGCGACAGTCCGCGGCGAGGAAAAACTGTTTTTT. This sequence encodes CASATVRGEEKLFF.

On this clonotype itself: The final CDR3 position lacks the conserved phenylalanine or tryptophan, pointing to a likely read error. The rearrangement uses TRBV12-3 or TRBV12-4 and TRBJ1-1; D not certain. V lost 5 bases to trimming and J lost 5 bases, with 12 bases between them. The CDR3 spans 13 residues. The CDR3, as DNA: TGTGCCAGCAGTAGAGACGAGGGAACTGAAGCTTTCCTT. It is translated as CASSRDEGTEAFL.

Of note for this clonotype: Germline and junction disagree at one end, which may indicate a read error. CDR3 bases: TGCGCCAGTATGGGACGGCTTAATTCACCCCTCCACTTT. This encodes CASMGRLNSPLHF. J is TRBJ1-6 and V is TRBV6-1; D is perhaps TRBD1 (5 bases). The CDR3 length is 13 residues. Germline V gives CDR1 MNHNS, CDR2 SASEGT.

This clonotype occurred many times. The chain is built from TRBV11-2 and TRBJ2-3; D unresolved. The CDR3 is 13 residues long. V lost 4 bases and J lost 11, with 16 bases in between. The germline V gene has CDR1 SGHAT and CDR2 FQNNGV. CDR3 in DNA: TGTGCCAGCAGCTCCGAAGTTCGCTCAAAGCAGTATTTT. It yields the protein CASSSEVRSKQYF.

The gene calls are TRBV20-1 and TRBJ1-1, with 7 bases identical to TRBD1. The CDR3 is 15 amino acids. V shed 1 base and J 8 bases; nucleotides not matched to a gene: 13. Germline V gene lookup returns CDR1 DFQATT and CDR2 SNEGSKA (reference sequence). This CDR3 is CSARAYLKEGQEAFF. The CDR3, as DNA: TGCAGTGCTAGAGCATACCTTAAGGAGGGACAGGAAGCTTTCTTT.

This clonotype has at least ten counts. This chain uses TRBV11-2 with TRBJ1-2, with TRBD1 matching 7 bases. There are 14 residues in the CDR3. Germline V CDR1 and CDR2: SGHAT, FQNNGV. J was trimmed by 4 bases and V by 5 bases; bases with no gene match: 7. DNA of the CDR3: TGTGCCAGCAGCACGGGACAGAAGTTCTATGGCTACACCTTC. This translates into CASSTGQKFYGYTF.

This clonotype came up many times. The chain is built from TRBV5-1 and TRBJ1-4; D is uncertain. The CDR3 is made up of 15 amino acids. Trimming left V 7 bases short and J 7 bases short, with 20 bases between. Germline values: CDR1 SGHRS, CDR2 YFSETQ. This chain's CDR3 is CASSSDRVFGEKLFF. The CDR3 nucleotides are TGCGCCAGCTCGTCCGACCGGGTATTCGGTGAAAAACTGTTTTTT.

The chain employs TRBV4-3 and TRBJ1-3; D is perhaps TRBD1 (6 bases). The CDR3 spans 15 residues. V lost 3 bases to trimming and J lost 0 bases, with 9 bases between them. Germline V gene lookup returns CDR1 LGHNA and CDR2 YSLEER. The CDR3 DNA is TGCGCCAGCAGCCAGGACAGCCGCTCTGGAAACACCATATATTTT. It translates to CASSQDSRSGNTIYF.

This clonotype was detected ten times or more. CDR3: CAWRGPTEAFF. For the CDR3, the DNA is TGTGCCTGGCGGGGCCCCACTGAAGCTTTCTTT. The rearrangement links TRBV11-2 to TRBJ1-1; tentatively, D is TRBD1 (5 bases). Germline assignment: CDR1 SGHAT and CDR2 FQNNGV. The germline V and J ends were trimmed by 11 bases and 4 bases, with 11 bases remaining between them. This CDR3 is 11 amino acids long.

This clonotype was picked up many times. The chain joins TRBV28 to TRBJ2-7; 9 nucleotides match TRBD1. J gave up 4 bases and V 5 bases, and 9 bases lay outside the gene matches. Germline V lookup: CDR1 MDHEN, CDR2 SYDVKM. CDR3 length: 15 amino acids. CDR3 nucleotide sequence: TGTGCCAGCAGTCGTCCCGGGACAGGGTATTACGAGCAGTACTTC. This codes for CASSRPGTGYYEQYF.

This clonotype was recorded at least ten times. The chain employs TRBV9 and TRBJ1-2; D perhaps matches TRBD1 (5 bases). Trimming took off 3 bases at V and 8 bases at J, with 11 bases between the two ends. The CDR3 contains 12 residues. CDR1 is SGDLS and CDR2 is YYNGEE in the germline V gene. CDR3 protein: CASSGGVRGYTF. CDR3 bases: TGTGCCAGCAGCGGAGGGGTGCGGGGCTACACCTTC.